The subject of this entry is one TCR beta chain. Its antigen is undetermined. This entry comes from a study of early T cells in non-severe SARS-CoV-2 infection. Study information: The authors sequenced bulk RNA from unsorted whole blood, leaving chains unpaired. Study-level findings and limits: CD4 and private specificities were missed by VDJdb matching, which favored anti-spike CD8 responses.

Unique molecular identifiers were attached to individual cDNA molecules. MiXCR was run by TCRdb on the 5' RACE reads, yielding one entry per CDR3 protein. The table has about 50,000 distinct CDR3 sequences, 9.4% seen once. The CDR3 spans 16 residues. Per germline, CDR1 SQVTM and CDR2 ANQGSEA. Unmatched junction bases numbered 13, after V lost 4 bases and J lost 3 bases. The source is an adult who was a healthcare worker with PCR-confirmed SARS-CoV-2 infection or an uninfected control (not recorded which). Sequencing used whole blood, obtained at baseline. V gene TRBV29-1 combines with J gene TRBJ2-7, with TRBD2 matching 9 bases. The CDR3 reads CSVAEWGTSLVYEQYF. The CDR3 DNA is TGCAGCGTTGCGGAGTGGGGGACTAGCCTGGTCTACGAGCAGTACTTC.